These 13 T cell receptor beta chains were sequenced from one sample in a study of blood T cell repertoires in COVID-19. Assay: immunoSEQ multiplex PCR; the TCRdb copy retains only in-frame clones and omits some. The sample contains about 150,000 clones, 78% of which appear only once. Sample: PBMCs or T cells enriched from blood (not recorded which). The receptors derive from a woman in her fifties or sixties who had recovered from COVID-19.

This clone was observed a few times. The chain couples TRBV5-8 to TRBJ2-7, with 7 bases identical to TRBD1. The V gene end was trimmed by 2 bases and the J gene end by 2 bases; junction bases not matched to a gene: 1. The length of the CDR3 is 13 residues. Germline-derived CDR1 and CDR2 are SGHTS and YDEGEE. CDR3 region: CASSFDRAYEQYV. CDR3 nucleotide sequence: TGTGCCAGCAGCTTCGACAGGGCCTACGAGCAGTACGTC.

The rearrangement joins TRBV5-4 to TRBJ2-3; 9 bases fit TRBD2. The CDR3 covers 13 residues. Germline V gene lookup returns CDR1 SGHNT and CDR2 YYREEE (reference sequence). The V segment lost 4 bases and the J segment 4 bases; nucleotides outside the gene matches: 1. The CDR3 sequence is CASSPSGADTQYF. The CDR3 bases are TGTGCCAGCAGCCCTAGCGGGGCAGATACGCAGTATTTT.

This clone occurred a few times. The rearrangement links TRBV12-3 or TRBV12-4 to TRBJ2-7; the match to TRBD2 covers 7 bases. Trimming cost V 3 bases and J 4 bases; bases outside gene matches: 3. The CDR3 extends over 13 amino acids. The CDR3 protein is CASSFREDYEQYV. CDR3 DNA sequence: TGTGCCAGCAGTTTCCGGGAGGATTACGAGCAGTACGTC.

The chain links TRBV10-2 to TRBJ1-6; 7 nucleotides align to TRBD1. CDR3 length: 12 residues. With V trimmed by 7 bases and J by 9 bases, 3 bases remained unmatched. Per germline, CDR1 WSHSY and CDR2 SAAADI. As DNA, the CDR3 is TGCGCCAGCACGACAGGGAGTTCACCCCTCCACTTT. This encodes CASTTGSSPLHF.

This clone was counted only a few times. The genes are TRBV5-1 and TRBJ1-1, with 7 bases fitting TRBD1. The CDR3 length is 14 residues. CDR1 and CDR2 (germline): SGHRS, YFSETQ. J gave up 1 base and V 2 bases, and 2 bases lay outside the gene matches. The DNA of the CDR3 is TGCGCCAGCAGCTTAGGGACAGAGAACACTGAAGCTTTCTTT. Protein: CASSLGTENTEAFF.

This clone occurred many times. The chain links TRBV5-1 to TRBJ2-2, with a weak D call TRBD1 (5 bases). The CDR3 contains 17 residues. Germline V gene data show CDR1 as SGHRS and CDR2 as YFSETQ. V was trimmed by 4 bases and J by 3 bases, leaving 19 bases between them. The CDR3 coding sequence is TGCGCCAGCAGCCTGCTTATTAGGGGCTACGACACCGGGGAGCTGTTTTTT. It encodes CASSLLIRGYDTGELFF.

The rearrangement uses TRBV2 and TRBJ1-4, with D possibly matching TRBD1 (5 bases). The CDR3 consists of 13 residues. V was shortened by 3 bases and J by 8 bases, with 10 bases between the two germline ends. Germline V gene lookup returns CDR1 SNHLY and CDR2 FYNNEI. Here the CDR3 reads CASSDRVEEKLFF. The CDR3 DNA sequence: TGTGCCAGCAGTGACAGGGTTGAAGAAAAACTGTTTTTT. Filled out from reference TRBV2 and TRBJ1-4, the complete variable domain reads EPEVTQTPSHQVTQMGQEVILRCVPISNHLYFYWYRQILGQKVEFLVSFYNNEISEKSEIFDDQFSVERPDGSNFTLKIRSTKLEDSAMYFCASSDRVEEKLFFGSGTQLSVL.

The CDR3 protein is CASSPPGDIYEQYF. In DNA, the CDR3 is TGTGCCAGCTCACCACCCGGGGACATTTACGAGCAGTACTTC. The V call is TRBV18, the J call TRBJ2-7, with a weak D call TRBD1 (6 bases). The CDR3 has 14 residues. Germline CDR1 is KGHSH and CDR2 is LQKENI. V lost 0 bases and J lost 4, with 10 bases in between. The full variable domain, with the rest looked up from reference TRBV18 and TRBJ2-7, is NAGVMQNPRHLVRRRGQEARLRCSPMKGHSHVYWYRQLPEEGLKFMVYLQKENIIDESGMPKERFSAEFPKEGPSILRIQQVVRGDSAAYFCASSPPGDIYEQYFGPGTRLTVT.

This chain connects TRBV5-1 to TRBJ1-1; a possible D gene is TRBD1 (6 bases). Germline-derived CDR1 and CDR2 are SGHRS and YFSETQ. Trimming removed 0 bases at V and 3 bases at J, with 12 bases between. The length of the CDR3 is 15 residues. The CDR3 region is CASSLVRGYDTEAFF. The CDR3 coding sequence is TGCGCCAGCAGCTTGGTCAGGGGTTATGACACTGAAGCTTTCTTT.

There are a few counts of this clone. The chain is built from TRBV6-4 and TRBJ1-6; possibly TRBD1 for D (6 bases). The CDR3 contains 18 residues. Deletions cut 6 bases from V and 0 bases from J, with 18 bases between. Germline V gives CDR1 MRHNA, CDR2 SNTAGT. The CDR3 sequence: CASRVQGVPCSYNSPLHF. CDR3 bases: TGTGCCAGCAGAGTACAGGGTGTACCGTGCTCCTATAATTCACCCCTCCACTTT.

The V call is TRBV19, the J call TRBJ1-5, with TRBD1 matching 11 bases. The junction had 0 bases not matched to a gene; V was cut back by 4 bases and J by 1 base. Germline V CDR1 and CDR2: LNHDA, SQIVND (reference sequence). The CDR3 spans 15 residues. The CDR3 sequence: CASSRDRGSNQPQHF. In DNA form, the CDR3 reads TGTGCCAGTAGTAGGGACAGGGGGAGCAATCAGCCCCAGCATTTT. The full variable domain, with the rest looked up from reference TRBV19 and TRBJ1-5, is DGGITQSPKYLFRKEGQNVTLSCEQNLNHDAMYWYRQDPGQGLRLIYYSQIVNDFQKGDIAEGYSVSREKKESFPLTVTSAQKNPTAFYLCASSRDRGSNQPQHFGDGTRLSIL.

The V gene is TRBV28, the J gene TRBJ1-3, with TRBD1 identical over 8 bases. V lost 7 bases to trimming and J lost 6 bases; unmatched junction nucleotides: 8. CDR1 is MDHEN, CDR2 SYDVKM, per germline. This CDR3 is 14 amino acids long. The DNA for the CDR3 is TGTGCCAGCAACTCAGGGGGCGAAGAAAACACCATATATTTT. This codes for CASNSGGEENTIYF.

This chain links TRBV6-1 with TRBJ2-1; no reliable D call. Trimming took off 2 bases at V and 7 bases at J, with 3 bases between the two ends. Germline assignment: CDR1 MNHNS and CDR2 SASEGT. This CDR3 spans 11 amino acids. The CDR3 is CASSEQNEQFF. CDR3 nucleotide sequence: TGTGCCAGCAGTGAACAGAATGAGCAGTTCTTC.